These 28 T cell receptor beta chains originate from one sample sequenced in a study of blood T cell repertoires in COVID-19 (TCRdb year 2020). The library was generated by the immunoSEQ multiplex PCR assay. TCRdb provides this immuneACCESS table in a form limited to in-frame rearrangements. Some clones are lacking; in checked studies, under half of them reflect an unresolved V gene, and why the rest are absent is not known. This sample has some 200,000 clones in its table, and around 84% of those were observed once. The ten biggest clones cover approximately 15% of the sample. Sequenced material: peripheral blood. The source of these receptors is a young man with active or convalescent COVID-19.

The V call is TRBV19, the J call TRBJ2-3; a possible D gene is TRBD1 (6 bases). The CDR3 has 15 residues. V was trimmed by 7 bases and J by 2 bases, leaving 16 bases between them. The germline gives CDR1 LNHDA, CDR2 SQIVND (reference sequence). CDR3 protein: CASNPAGVHTDTQYF. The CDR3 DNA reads TGTGCCAGTAATCCGGCAGGGGTTCACACAGATACGCAGTATTTT.

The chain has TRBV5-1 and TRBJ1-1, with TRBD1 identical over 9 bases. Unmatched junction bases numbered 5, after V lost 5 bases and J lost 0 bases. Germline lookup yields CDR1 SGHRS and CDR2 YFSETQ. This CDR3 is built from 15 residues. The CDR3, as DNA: TGCGCCAGCAGTGTTGGACAGGGGATGAACACTGAAGCTTTCTTT. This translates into CASSVGQGMNTEAFF.

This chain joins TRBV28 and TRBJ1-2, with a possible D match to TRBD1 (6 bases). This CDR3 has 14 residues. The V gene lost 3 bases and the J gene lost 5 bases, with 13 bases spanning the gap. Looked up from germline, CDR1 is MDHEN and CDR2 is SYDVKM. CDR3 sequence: CASSFGGARYGYTF. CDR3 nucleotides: TGTGCCAGCAGTTTTGGGGGGGCGAGGTATGGCTACACCTTC.

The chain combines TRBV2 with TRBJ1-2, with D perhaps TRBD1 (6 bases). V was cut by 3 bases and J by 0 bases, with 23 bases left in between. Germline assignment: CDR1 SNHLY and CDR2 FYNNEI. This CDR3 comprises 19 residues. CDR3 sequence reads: CASSEPGLQGPSSNYGYTF. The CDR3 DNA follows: TGTGCCAGCAGTGAGCCCGGCCTACAGGGACCTTCTTCTAACTATGGCTACACCTTC.

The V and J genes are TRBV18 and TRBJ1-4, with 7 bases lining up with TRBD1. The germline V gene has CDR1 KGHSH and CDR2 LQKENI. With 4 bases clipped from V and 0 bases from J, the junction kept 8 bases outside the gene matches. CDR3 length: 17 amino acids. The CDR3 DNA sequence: TGTGCCAGCTCACGGGACAGCCTTATTGCAACTAATGAAAAACTGTTTTTT. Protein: CASSRDSLIATNEKLFF.

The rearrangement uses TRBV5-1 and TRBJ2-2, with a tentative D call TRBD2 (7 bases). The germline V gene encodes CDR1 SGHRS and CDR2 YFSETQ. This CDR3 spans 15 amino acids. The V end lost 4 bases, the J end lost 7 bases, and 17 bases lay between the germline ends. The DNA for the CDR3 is TGCGCCAGCAGCGGGCGTCGGGGGGCCAACGGGGAGCTGTTTTTT. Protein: CASSGRRGANGELFF.

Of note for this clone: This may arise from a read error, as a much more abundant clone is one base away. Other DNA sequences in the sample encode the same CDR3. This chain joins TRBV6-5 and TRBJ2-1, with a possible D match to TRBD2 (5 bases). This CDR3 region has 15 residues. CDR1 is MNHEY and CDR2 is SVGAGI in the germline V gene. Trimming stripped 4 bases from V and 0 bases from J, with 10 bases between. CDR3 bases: TGTGCCAGCAGTTTCAGCGGAAGCTCCTACAATGAGCAGTTCTTC. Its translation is CASSFSGSSYNEQFF.

The CDR3 protein is CASSLSQGGSGPQHF. For the CDR3, the DNA is TGTGCCAGCAGTTTATCACAGGGAGGGAGTGGCCCCCAGCATTTT. The rearrangement joins TRBV27 to TRBJ1-5; possible D gene TRBD1, 6 bases. CDR3 size: 15 residues. The ends were cut back, 0 bases at V and 10 bases at J, with 16 bases in the middle. CDR1 is MNHEY and CDR2 is SMNVEV in the germline V gene (reference sequence).

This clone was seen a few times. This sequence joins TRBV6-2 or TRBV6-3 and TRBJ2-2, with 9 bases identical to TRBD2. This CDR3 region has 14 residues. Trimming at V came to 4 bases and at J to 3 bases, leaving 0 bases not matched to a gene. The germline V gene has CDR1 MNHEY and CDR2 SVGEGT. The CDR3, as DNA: TGTGCCAGCAGTTGGACTAGCGACACCGGGGAGCTGTTTTTT. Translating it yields CASSWTSDTGELFF.

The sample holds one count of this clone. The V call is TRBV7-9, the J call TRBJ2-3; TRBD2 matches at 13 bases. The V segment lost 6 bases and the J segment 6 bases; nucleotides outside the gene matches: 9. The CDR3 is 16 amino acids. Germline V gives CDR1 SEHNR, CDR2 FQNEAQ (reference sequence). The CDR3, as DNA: TGTGCCAGCAGTCAGGGACTAGCGGGGACTGAGGATACGCAGTATTTT. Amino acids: CASSQGLAGTEDTQYF.

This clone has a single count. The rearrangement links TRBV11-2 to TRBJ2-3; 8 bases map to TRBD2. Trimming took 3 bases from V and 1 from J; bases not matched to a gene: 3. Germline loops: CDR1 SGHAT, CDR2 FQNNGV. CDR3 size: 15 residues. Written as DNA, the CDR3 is TGTGCCAGCAGCTTTAATAGCGGGGGCACAGATACGCAGTATTTT. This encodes CASSFNSGGTDTQYF.

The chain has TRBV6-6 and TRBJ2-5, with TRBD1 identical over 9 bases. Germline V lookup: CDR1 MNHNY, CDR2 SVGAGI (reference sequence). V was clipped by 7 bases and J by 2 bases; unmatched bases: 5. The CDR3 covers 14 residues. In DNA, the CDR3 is TGTGCCAGCAAGAGGACAGGGGCACAAGAGACCCAGTACTTC. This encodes CASKRTGAQETQYF.

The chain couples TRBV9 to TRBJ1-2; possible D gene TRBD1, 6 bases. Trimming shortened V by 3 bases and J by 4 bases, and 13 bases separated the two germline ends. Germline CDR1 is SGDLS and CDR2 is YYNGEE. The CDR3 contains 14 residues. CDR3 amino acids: CASSATGLAYGYTF. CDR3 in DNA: TGTGCCAGCAGCGCCACAGGGCTGGCCTATGGCTACACCTTC.

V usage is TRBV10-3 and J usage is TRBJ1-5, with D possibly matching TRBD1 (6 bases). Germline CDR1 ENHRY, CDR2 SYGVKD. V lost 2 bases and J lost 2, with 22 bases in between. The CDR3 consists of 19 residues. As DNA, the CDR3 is TGTGCCATCAGTGAGGGTTTCCCTACAGAGGGGGTAGGCAATCAGCCCCAGCATTTT. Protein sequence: CAISEGFPTEGVGNQPQHF.

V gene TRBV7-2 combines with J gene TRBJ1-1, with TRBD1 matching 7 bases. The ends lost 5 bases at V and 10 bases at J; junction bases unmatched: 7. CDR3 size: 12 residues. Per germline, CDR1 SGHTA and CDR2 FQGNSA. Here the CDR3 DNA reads TGTGCCAGCAGCCTCGACAGGGCAGGAGCTTTCTTT. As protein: CASSLDRAGAFF.

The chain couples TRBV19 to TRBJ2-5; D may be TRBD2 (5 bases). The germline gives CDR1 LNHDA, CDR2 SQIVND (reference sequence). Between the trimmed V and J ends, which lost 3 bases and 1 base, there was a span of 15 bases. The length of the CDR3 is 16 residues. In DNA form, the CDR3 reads TGTGCCAGTAGTATCGGACTCAGCCGGGCCCAAGAGACCCAGTACTTC. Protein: CASSIGLSRAQETQYF.

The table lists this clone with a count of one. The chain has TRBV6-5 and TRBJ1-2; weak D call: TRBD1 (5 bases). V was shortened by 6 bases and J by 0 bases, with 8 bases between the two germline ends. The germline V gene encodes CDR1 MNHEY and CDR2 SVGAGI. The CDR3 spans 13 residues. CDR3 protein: CASSRVSNYGYTF. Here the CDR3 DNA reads TGTGCCAGCAGCAGGGTTTCTAACTATGGCTACACCTTC.

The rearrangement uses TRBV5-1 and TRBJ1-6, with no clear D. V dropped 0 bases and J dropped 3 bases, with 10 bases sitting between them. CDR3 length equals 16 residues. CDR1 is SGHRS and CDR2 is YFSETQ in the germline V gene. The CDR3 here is CASSLASGLYNSPLHF. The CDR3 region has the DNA TGCGCCAGCAGCTTGGCAAGTGGCCTCTATAATTCACCCCTCCACTTT.

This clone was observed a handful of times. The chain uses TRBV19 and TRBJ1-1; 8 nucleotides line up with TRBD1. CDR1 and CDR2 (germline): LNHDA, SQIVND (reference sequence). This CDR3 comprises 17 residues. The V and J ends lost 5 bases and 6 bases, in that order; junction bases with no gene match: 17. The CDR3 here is CASSDQGAVFIISEAFF. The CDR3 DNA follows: TGTGCCAGTAGTGACCAGGGGGCAGTTTTCATCATCTCTGAAGCTTTCTTT.

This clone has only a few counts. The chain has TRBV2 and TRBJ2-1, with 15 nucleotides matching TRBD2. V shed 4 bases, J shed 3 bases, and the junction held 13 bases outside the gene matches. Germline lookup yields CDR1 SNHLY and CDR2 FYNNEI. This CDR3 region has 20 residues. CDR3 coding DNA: TGTGCCAGCAGTGCCCGGAGGGGACTAGCGGGAGGCACCTACTACAATGAGCAGTTCTTC. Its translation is CASSARRGLAGGTYYNEQFF.

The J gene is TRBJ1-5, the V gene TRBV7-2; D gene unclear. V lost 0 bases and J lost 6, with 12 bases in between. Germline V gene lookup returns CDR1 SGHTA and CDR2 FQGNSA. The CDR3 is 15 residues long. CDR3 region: CASSLATAFGQPQHF. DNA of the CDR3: TGTGCCAGCAGCTTAGCCACAGCATTCGGTCAGCCCCAGCATTTT.

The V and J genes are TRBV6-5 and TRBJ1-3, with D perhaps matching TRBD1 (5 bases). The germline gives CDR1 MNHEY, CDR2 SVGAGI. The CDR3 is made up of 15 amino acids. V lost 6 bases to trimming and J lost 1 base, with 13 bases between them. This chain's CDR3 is CASRPGFSSGNTIYF. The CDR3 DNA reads TGTGCCAGCAGACCAGGGTTTAGTTCTGGAAACACCATATATTTT.

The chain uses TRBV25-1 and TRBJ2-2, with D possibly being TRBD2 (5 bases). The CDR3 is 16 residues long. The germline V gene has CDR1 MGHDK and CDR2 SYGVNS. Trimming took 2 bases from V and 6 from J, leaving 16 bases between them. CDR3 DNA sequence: TGTGCCAGCAGTGAAAGGGTCCGAGGACTGCCCGGGGAGCTGTTTTTT. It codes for CASSERVRGLPGELFF.

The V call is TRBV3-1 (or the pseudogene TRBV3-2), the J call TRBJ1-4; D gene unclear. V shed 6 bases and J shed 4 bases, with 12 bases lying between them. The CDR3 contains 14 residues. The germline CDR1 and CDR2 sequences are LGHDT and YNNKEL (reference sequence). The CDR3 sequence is CASRPVGVNEKLFF. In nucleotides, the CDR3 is TGTGCCAGCAGGCCCGTCGGGGTTAATGAAAAACTGTTTTTT.

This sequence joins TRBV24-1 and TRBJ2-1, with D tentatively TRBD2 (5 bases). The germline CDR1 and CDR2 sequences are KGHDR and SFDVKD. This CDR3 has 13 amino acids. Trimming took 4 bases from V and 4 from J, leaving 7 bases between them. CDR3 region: CATSDRTYNEQFF. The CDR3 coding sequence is TGTGCCACCAGTGACAGGACTTACAATGAGCAGTTCTTC.

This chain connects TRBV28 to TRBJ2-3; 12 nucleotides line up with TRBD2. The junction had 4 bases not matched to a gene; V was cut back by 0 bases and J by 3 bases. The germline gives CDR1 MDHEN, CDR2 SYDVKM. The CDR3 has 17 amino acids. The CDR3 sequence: CASSLWTGLAGTDTQYF. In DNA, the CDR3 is TGTGCCAGCAGTTTATGGACGGGACTAGCGGGTACAGATACGCAGTATTTT.

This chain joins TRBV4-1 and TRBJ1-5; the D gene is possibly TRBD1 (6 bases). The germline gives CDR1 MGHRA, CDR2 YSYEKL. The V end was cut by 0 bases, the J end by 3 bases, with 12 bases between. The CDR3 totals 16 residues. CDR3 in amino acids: CASSQEFGQLNQPQHF. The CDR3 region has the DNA TGCGCCAGCAGCCAAGAGTTCGGACAGCTCAATCAGCCCCAGCATTTT.

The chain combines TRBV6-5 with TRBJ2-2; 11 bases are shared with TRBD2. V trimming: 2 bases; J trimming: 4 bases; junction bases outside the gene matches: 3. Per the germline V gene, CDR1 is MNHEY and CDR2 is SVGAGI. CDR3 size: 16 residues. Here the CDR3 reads CASSYRLAGSTGELFF. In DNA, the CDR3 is TGTGCCAGCAGTTACCGACTAGCGGGGAGCACCGGGGAGCTGTTTTTT.